This record concerns one TCR beta chain sequence. Its antigen is unknown. Each donor provided at least one pre-ART PBMC sample and at least two post-ART PBMC samples. Survey level was the resolution at which the v3.0 immunoSEQ assay ran. The assay was immunoSEQ multiplex PCR, and TCRdb's table has in-frame clones only and misses some. The profile shows tens of thousands of clones, approximately 92% of them singletons. Trimming took 4 bases from V and 8 from J, leaving 17 bases between them. Germline V gene sequence: CDR1 SQVTM, CDR2 ANQGSEA. The CDR3 length is 13 residues. The sample originates from a study of long-term antiretroviral therapy in people with HIV. Notes on the study in general: Pre-ART expanded TRB clones stayed dominant throughout, though often decreasing after ART. Post-ART samples showed increased diversity that remained below transplant donor control levels. Compared with controls, HIV repertoires showed narrower CDR3 length ranges.

The chain recombines TRBV29-1 with TRBJ1-2; D is uncertain. Here the sequenced sample was unsorted PBMCs, taken approximately 5.1 years after starting antiretroviral therapy. This clonotype was sampled from a middle-aged woman with HIV. The CDR3 reads CSVVPGVLRGYTF. The DNA for the CDR3 is TGCAGCGTTGTTCCCGGGGTTTTACGGGGCTACACCTTC. The full variable domain, completed using reference TRBV29-1 and TRBJ1-2, is SAVISQKPSRDICQRGTSLTIQCQVDSQVTMMFWYRQQPGQSLTLIATANQGSEATYESGFVIDKFPISRPNLTFSTLTVSNMSPEDSSIYLCSVVPGVLRGYTFGSGTRLTVV.